This passage covers 10 T cell receptor beta chains from one sample sequenced in a study of vaccination effects on CD4 cells after COVID-19. Prior to sequencing, the ViraFEST assay stimulated PBMC with viral peptide pools, which expanded the antigen-specific CD4+ T cells. Once cultured for approximately ten days, the cells underwent separation to obtain CD4+ T cells. None of the vaccinated had previously contracted SARS-CoV-2, and their nucleocapsid antibodies tested negative. Antigens of these TCRs are unknown. The assay was immunoSEQ multiplex PCR, and TCRdb's table has in-frame clones only and misses some. The sample has around 63,000 clones, approximately 71% seen once; the top ten hold 3.5% to 4.5%. Sequencing used CD4+ T cells from PBMCs cultured with HCoV-OC43 spike peptides, obtained before COVID-19 vaccination. Subset described: HCoV-OC43 spike overlapping peptide pool stimulation. The source is a human donor who received a COVID-19 vaccine.

This clone is a singleton in its sample. The V gene is TRBV2, the J gene TRBJ2-5; maybe TRBD2 (5 bases). The CDR3 has 12 amino acids. Germline lookup yields CDR1 SNHLY and CDR2 FYNNEI. Trimming pared 7 bases from V and 4 bases from J, leaving 10 bases between. Here the CDR3 reads CASKDSRETQYF. CDR3 DNA: TGTGCCAGCAAGGACTCGCGAGAGACCCAGTACTTC.

CDR3 loop: CASSQDVGGGRETQYF. DNA for the CDR3: TGTGCCAGCAGCCAAGACGTAGGGGGGGGCCGGGAGACCCAGTACTTC. The V gene is TRBV3-1 (or the pseudogene TRBV3-2), the J gene TRBJ2-5, with D possibly TRBD2 on 7 matching bases. CDR1 is LGHDT and CDR2 is YNNKEL in the germline V gene (reference sequence). The V gene lost 0 bases and the J gene lost 5 bases, with 16 bases spanning the gap. The CDR3 has 16 amino acids.

This clone showed up just a few times. The gene calls are TRBV7-9 and TRBJ2-3, with TRBD2 matching 11 bases. The V gene's germline CDR1 is SEHNR and CDR2 FQNEAQ (reference sequence). This CDR3 is built from 18 residues. J gave up 5 bases and V 2 bases, and 12 bases lay outside the gene matches. CDR3 in DNA: TGTGCCAGCAGCTTACCCTTCCGACTAGCGGGGAGGGAAGATACGCAGTATTTT. This sequence encodes CASSLPFRLAGREDTQYF.

The J gene is TRBJ2-6, the V gene TRBV6-5; no definite D call. CDR3 size: 13 residues. Trimming removed 6 bases at V and 3 bases at J, with 6 bases between. Germline V gene sequence: CDR1 MNHEY, CDR2 SVGAGI. In DNA form, the CDR3 reads TGTGCCAGCAGCGGTGGTGGGGCCAACGTCCTGACTTTC. It yields the protein CASSGGGANVLTF.

The chain links TRBV7-2 to TRBJ1-6; possible D gene TRBD1, 5 bases. Germline values: CDR1 SGHTA, CDR2 FQGNSA. Trimming shortened V by 2 bases and J by 2 bases, and 7 bases separated the two germline ends. The CDR3 has 15 residues. CDR3 amino acids: CASSLQGPYNSPLHF. CDR3 bases: TGTGCCAGCAGCTTACAGGGACCCTATAATTCACCCCTCCACTTT.

The chain combines TRBV7-9 with TRBJ1-2; a possible D gene is TRBD1 (5 bases). V dropped 7 bases and J dropped 8 bases, with 14 bases sitting between them. This CDR3 contains 12 residues. Per the germline V gene, CDR1 is SEHNR and CDR2 is FQNEAQ (reference sequence). As DNA, the CDR3 is TGTGCCAGCACACACTTGGGACGCGGCTACACCTTC. Protein sequence: CASTHLGRGYTF.

The J gene is TRBJ2-3, the V gene TRBV7-2; 9 bases match TRBD1. CDR3 length equals 15 residues. J lost 1 base, V lost 5 bases, and 4 bases had no gene match. CDR1 is SGHTA, CDR2 FQGNSA, per germline. Here the CDR3 reads CASSDRDRGTDTQYF. The CDR3 coding sequence is TGTGCCAGCAGCGACCGGGACAGGGGCACAGATACGCAGTATTTT.

This chain uses TRBV7-2 with TRBJ1-1; the match to TRBD1 covers 8 bases. Germline V CDR1 and CDR2: SGHTA, FQGNSA. The junction had 1 base not matched to a gene; V was cut back by 3 bases and J by 1 base. The CDR3 sequence is 14 residues long. The CDR3 nucleotides read TGTGCCAGCAGCTTCCAGGGGGCGAACACTGAAGCTTTCTTT. It codes for CASSFQGANTEAFF.

The chain carries TRBV10-2 and TRBJ2-7, with D possibly TRBD1 on 5 matching bases. There are 13 residues in the CDR3. CDR1 is WSHSY and CDR2 is SAAADI in the germline V gene. V shed 0 bases and J shed 4 bases, with 7 bases lying between them. CDR3 nucleotides: TGCGCCAGCAGTGAGTCAGGGGTTTACGAGCAGTACGTC. This encodes CASSESGVYEQYV.

This rearrangement joins TRBV19 to TRBJ2-6; no firm D call. CDR1 is LNHDA, CDR2 SQIVND, per germline (reference sequence). The CDR3 is made up of 14 amino acids. The V end lost 5 bases, the J end lost 0 bases, and 5 bases lay between the germline ends. Here the CDR3 DNA reads TGTGCCAGTAGTCTTTCCTCTGGGGCCAACGTCCTGACTTTC. This codes for CASSLSSGANVLTF.